One TCR beta chain is described in this entry. What it recognizes is unknown. These data are taken from a study of cytomegalovirus exposure and HLA in healthy donors. The overall study: The study placed around 80% of its roughly 410 genotyped donors in the Caucasian-associated ancestry cluster. Notes on the study in general: CMV serostatus stood as the only immune exposure information on hand. Researchers catalogued over 150 TCR beta chains as cytomegalovirus-associated.

Healthy people donating bone marrow made up the donors. This CDR3 has 15 amino acids. Germline V gives CDR1 KGHSH, CDR2 LQKENI. Trimming pared 5 bases from V and 1 base from J, leaving 14 bases between. Both 60 Vbeta primers and 13 Jbeta primers went into the PCR. The repertoire was sequenced with immunoSEQ multiplex PCR; TCRdb's copy has only in-frame clones and lacks some. In all, the sample yields approximately 180,000 clones. The sequence came from a man younger than 40 in good health and CMV-seronegative. The chain recombines TRBV18 with TRBJ1-1, with D possibly TRBD1 on 5 matching bases. Specimen: PBMCs. CDR3 amino acids: CASSSLTGGNTEAFF. In nucleotides, the CDR3 is TGTGCCAGCTCATCCCTGACGGGGGGGAACACTGAAGCTTTCTTT.